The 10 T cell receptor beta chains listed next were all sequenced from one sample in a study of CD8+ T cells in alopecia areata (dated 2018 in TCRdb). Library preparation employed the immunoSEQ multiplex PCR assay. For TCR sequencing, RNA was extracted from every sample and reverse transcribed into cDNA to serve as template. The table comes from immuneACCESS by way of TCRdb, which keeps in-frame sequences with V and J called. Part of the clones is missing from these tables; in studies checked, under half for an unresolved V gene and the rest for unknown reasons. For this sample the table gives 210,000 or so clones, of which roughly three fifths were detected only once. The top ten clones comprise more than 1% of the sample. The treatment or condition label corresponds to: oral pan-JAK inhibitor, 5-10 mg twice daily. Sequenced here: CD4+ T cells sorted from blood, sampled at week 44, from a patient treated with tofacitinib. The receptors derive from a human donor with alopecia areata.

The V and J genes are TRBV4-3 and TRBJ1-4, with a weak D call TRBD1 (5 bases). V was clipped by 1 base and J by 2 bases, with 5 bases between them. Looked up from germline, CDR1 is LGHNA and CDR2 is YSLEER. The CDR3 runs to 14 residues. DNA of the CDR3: TGCGCCAGCAGCCAAGGGGGGACTAATGAAAAACTGTTTTTT. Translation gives CASSQGGTNEKLFF.

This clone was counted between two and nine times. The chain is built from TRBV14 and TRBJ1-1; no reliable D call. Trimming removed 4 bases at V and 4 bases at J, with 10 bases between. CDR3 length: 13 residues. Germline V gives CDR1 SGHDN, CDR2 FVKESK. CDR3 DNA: TGTGCCAGCAGCCCGGGGAGTACCACTGAAGCTTTCTTT. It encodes CASSPGSTTEAFF.

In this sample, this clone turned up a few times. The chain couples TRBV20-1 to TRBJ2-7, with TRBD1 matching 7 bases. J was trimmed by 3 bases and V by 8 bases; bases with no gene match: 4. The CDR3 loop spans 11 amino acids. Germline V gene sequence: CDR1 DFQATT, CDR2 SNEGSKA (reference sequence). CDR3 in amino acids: CSTRQGYEQYF. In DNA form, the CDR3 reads TGCAGTACCCGACAGGGCTACGAGCAGTACTTC.

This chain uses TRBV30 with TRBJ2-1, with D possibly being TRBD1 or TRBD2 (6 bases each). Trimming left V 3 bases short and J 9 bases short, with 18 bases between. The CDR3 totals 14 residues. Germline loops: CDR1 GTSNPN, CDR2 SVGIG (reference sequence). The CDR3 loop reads CAWSVVGGFSEQFF. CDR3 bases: TGTGCCTGGAGCGTAGTGGGGGGCTTTAGTGAGCAGTTCTTC.

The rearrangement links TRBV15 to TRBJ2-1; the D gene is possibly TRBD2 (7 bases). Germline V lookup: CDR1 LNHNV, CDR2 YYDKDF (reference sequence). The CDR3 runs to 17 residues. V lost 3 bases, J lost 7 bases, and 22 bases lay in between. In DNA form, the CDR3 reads TGTGCCACCAGCAGTGGGCTTGGGCGGGGGCCTCTGAATGAGCAGTTCTTC. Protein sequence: CATSSGLGRGPLNEQFF.

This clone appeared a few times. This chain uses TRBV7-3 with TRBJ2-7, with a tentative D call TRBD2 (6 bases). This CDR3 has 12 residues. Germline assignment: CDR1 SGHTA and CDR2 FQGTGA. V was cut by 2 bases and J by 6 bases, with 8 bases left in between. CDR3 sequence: CASSLDGSEQYF. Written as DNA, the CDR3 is TGTGCCAGCAGCTTAGACGGGAGCGAGCAGTACTTC.

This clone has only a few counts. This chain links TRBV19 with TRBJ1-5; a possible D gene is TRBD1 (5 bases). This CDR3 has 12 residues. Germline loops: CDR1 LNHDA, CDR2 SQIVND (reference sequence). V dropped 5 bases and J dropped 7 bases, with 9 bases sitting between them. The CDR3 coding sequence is TGTGCCAGTAGTCCCCGGGGCCAGCCCCAGCATTTT. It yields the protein CASSPRGQPQHF. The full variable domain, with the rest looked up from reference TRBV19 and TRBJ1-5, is DGGITQSPKYLFRKEGQNVTLSCEQNLNHDAMYWYRQDPGQGLRLIYYSQIVNDFQKGDIAEGYSVSREKKESFPLTVTSAQKNPTAFYLCASSPRGQPQHFGDGTRLSIL.

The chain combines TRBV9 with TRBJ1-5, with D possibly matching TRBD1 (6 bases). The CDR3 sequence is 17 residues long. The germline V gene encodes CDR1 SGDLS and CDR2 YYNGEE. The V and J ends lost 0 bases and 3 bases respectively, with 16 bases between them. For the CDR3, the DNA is TGTGCCAGCAGCGTAGTCCGATCAACAGGGATCAATCAGCCCCAGCATTTT. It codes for CASSVVRSTGINQPQHF.

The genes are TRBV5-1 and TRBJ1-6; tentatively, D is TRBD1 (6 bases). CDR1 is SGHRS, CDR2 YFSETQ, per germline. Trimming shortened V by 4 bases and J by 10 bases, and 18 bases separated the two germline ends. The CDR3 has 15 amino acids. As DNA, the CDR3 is TGCGCCAGCAGCAAAGCACAGGGACTCGGGTCACCCCTCCACTTT. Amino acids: CASSKAQGLGSPLHF.

In DNA, the CDR3 is TGTGCCAGCACCACCATCCTGGGGGGGGCCAACGTCCTGACTTTC. Protein: CASTTILGGANVLTF. The chain joins TRBV6-6 to TRBJ2-6; D unresolved. CDR1 is MNHNY and CDR2 is SVGAGI in the germline V gene (reference sequence). The ends were cut back, 7 bases at V and 4 bases at J, with 14 bases in the middle. The length of the CDR3 is 15 residues.